One TCR beta chain is described in this entry. This clone was picked up many times. Its binding antigen is unknown. Base qualities are not recorded, but no much larger clone differs from it by a single base. The data stem from a study of metastatic and nonmetastatic thyroid tumors (TCRdb year 2020). Describing the broader study: Repertoires from peripheral blood and from tumor or nodule tissue samples of malignant and benign thyroid patients were compared. What the study reported, not specific to this receptor: In both blood and tumor samples, TCR beta diversity was reported to be significantly higher in malignant tumors than in benign nodules.

The method behind the library was PCR. Sequenced on an Illumina HiSeq 4000. High-throughput sequencing was used to profile the TCR beta-chain CDR3 region of each patient. In the authors' own workflow: A classifier to discriminate distant-metastatic papillary thyroid cancer patients was built from CDR3 differences across clinicopathological groups. The Shannon index was used to measure repertoire diversity, and the Morisita-Horn index was used to measure how similar tumor and blood repertoires were. Using fastp at Q25 and MiXCR, TCRdb reprocessed the public reads and kept productive beta chains. Here the V and J calls rest on TCRdb's processing, not on the authors' analysis. The sample table records about 8,000 clones; 20% to 30% of these occur just once. Roughly 26% of the sample rests with the top ten. No patient had received any treatment before thyroid surgery. Using T-cell receptor beta sequencing, the researchers looked back retrospectively at clinical samples from patients, gathered between about 2012 and 2019.

The sequence came from a female donor with papillary thyroid cancer or a benign thyroid nodule (not recorded which). Some clones in this sample may be carry-over from other donors' samples. The source material was tumor tissue.

Here the CDR3 is given as CASSLGLTGGSSYNEQFF. The DNA sequence is given as TGTGCCAGCAGCCTCGGACTAACGGGGGGGAGCTCCTACAATGAGCAGTTCTTC. The rearranged segments are TRBV7-3 and TRBJ2-1; 8 central bases correspond to TRBD2. The CDR3 runs 18 amino acids, cysteine and phenylalanine included. CDR3 DNA is the only sequence kept; it has 54 bases, read in frame from the first base. V trim: 5 bases; J trim: 0 bases; unmatched bases: 12. CDR1 and CDR2 were assigned from the germline V gene as SGHTA and FQGTGA.